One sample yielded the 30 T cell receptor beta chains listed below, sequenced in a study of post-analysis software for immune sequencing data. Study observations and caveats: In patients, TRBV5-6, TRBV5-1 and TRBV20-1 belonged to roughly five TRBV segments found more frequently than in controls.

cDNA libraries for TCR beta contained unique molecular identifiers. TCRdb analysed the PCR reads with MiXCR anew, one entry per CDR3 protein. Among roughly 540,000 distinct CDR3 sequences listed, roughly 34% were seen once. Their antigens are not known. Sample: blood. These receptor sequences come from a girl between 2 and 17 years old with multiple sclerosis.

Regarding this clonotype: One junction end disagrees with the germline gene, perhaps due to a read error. In nucleotides, the CDR3 is TGTACCATCAGTGAGACCCGGGACAGGGGGCAAGCCGGGGAGCTGTTTTTT. Amino acid sequence: CTISETRDRGQAGELFF. This chain uses TRBV10-3 with TRBJ2-2; 12 positions match TRBD1. The CDR3 has 17 residues. Germline loops: CDR1 ENHRY, CDR2 SYGVKD.

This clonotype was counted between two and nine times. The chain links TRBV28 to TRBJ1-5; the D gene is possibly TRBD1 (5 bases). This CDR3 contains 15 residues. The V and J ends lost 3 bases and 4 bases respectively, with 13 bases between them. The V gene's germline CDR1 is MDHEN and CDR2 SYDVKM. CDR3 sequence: CASSLGVRGNQPQHF. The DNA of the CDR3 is TGTGCCAGCAGTTTGGGAGTTAGGGGAAATCAGCCCCAGCATTTT.

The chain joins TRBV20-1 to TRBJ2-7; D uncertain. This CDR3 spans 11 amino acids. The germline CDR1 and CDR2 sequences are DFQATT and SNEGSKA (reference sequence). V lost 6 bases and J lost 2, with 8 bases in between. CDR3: CSAHYTYEQYF. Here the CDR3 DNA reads TGCAGTGCCCACTATACCTACGAGCAGTACTTC.

CDR3 nucleotide sequence: TGCAGTGCCAGAACCCAGAGGGTGAGCTCCTATAATTCACCCCTCCACTTT. It is translated as CSARTQRVSSYNSPLHF. The chain has TRBV20-1 and TRBJ1-6; D call uncertain. The CDR3 has 17 residues. The germline gives CDR1 DFQATT, CDR2 SNEGSKA (reference sequence). Between the trimmed V and J ends, which lost 6 bases and 0 bases, there was a span of 18 bases.

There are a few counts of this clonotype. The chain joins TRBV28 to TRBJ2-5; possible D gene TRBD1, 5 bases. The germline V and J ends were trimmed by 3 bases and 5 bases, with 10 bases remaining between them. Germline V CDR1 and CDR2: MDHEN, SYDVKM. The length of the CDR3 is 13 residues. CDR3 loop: CASSLLGRETQYF. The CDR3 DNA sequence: TGTGCCAGCAGTTTGTTGGGGCGGGAGACCCAGTACTTC.

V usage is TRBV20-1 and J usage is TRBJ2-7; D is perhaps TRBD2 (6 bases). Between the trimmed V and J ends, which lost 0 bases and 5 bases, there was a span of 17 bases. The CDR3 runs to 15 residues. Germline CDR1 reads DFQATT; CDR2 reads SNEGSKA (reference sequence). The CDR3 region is CSARDGRTGLDEQYF. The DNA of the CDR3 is TGCAGTGCTAGAGATGGGAGGACGGGTCTTGACGAGCAGTACTTC.

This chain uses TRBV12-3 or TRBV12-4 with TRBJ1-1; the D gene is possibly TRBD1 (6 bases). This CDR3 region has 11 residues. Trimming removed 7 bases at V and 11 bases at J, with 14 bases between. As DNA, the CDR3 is TGTGCCAGCACCGAGGACAGTGGGGCTTTCTTT. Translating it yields CASTEDSGAFF.

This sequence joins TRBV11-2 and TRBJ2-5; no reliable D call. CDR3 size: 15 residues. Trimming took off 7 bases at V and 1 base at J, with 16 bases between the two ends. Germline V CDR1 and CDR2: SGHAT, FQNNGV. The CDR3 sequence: CASILTGAAQETQYF. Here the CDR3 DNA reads TGTGCCAGCATTCTAACCGGCGCGGCCCAAGAGACCCAGTACTTC.

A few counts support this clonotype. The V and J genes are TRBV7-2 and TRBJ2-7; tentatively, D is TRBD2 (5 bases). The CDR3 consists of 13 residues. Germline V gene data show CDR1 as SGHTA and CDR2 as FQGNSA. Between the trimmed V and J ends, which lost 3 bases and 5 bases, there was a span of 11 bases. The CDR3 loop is CASSFSWRDEQYF. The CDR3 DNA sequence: TGTGCCAGCAGCTTTAGTTGGCGGGACGAGCAGTACTTC.

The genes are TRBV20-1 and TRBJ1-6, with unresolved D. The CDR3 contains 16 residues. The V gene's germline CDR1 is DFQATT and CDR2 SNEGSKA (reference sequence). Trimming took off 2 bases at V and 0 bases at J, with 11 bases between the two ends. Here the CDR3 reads CSARTSDRSYNSPLHF. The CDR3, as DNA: TGCAGTGCTAGAACATCAGACCGCTCCTATAATTCACCCCTCCACTTT.

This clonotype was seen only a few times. The CDR3 sequence: CASSYIGEAFF. The CDR3 DNA reads TGTGCCAGCAGTTATATCGGTGAAGCTTTCTTT. The genes are TRBV6-5 and TRBJ1-1; D remains unclear. CDR3 length: 11 amino acids. Trimming removed 3 bases from V and 7 bases from J, with 6 bases in between. Germline values: CDR1 MNHEY, CDR2 SVGAGI.

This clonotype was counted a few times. The CDR3 region is CASSLPGGLAGELFF. Here the CDR3 DNA reads TGTGCCAGCAGCCTCCCTGGAGGATTGGCCGGGGAGCTGTTTTTT. This chain links TRBV7-3 with TRBJ2-2; possible D gene TRBD2, 5 bases. V dropped 5 bases and J dropped 6 bases, with 16 bases sitting between them. The V gene's germline CDR1 is SGHTA and CDR2 FQGTGA. This CDR3 comprises 15 residues.

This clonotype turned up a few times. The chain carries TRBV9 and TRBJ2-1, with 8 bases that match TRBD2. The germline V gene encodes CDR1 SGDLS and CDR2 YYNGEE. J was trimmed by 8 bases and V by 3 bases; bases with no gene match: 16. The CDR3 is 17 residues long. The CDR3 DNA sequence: TGTGCCAGCAGCGCGCCCGTTAGCGGGGCTCCCAGGGATGAGCAGTTCTTC. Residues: CASSAPVSGAPRDEQFF.

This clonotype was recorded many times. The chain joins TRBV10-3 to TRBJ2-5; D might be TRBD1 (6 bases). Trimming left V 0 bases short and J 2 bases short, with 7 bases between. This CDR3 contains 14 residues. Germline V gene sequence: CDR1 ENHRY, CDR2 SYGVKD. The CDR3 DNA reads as TGTGCCATCAGTGAGTCCCAGGGGCAAGAGACCCAGTACTTC. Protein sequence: CAISESQGQETQYF.

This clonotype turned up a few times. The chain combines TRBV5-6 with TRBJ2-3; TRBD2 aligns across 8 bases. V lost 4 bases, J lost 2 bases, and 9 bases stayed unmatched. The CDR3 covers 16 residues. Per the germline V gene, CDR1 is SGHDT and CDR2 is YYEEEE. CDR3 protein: CASSPGGSGATDTQYF. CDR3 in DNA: TGTGCCAGCAGCCCCGGGGGTAGCGGGGCCACAGATACGCAGTATTTT.

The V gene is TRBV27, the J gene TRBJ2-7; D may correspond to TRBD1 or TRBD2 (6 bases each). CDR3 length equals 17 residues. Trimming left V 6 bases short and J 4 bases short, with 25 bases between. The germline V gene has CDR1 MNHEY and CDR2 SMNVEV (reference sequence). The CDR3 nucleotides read TGTGCCAGCAGCCGTACCGGGTGGAGGGGGGCTTTTTACGAGCAGTACTTC. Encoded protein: CASSRTGWRGAFYEQYF.

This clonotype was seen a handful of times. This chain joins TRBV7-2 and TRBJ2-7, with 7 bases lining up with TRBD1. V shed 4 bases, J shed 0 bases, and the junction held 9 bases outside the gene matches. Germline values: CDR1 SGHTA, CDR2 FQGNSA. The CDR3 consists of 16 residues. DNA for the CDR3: TGTGCCAGCAGCTCTCCCTATCGGACAGGCTCCTACGAGCAGTACTTC. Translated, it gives CASSSPYRTGSYEQYF.

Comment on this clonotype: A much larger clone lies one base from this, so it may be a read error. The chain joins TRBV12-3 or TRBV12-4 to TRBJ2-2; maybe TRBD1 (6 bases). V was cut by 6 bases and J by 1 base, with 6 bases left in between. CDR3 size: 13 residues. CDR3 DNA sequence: TGTGCCAGCAGGACAGGGAACACCGGGGAGCTGTTTTTT. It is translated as CASRTGNTGELFF.

CDR3 nucleotides: TGCGCCAGCAGCTTGAAGACAGGGGGATATGGCTACACCTTC. Translating it yields CASSLKTGGYGYTF. The chain links TRBV5-1 to TRBJ1-2; 9 bases match TRBD1. J gave up 5 bases and V 1 base, and 3 bases lay outside the gene matches. CDR3 length: 14 residues. CDR1 SGHRS and CDR2 YFSETQ come from the germline V gene.

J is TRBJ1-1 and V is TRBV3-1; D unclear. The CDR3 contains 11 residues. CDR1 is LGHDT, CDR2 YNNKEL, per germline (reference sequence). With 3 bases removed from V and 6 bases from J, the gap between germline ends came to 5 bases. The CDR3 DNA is TGTGCCAGCAGCCACTCTGCTGAAGCTTTCTTT. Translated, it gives CASSHSAEAFF.

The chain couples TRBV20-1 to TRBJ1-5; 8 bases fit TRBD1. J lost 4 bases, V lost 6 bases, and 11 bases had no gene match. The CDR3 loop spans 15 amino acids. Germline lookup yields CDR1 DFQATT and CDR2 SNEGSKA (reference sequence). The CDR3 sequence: CSALRQGIGNQPQHF. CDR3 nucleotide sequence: TGCAGTGCGCTGAGACAGGGGATAGGTAATCAGCCCCAGCATTTT.

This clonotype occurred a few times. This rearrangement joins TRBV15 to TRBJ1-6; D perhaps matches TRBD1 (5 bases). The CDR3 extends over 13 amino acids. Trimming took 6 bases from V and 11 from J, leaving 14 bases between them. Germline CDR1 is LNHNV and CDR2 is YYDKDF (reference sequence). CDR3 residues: CATRDSGGAPLHF. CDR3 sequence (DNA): TGTGCCACCAGAGACTCGGGAGGGGCACCCCTCCACTTT.

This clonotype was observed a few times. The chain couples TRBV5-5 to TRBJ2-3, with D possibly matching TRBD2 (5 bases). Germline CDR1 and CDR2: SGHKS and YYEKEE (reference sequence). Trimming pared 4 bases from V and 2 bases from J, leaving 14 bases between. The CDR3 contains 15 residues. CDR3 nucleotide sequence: TGTGCCAGCAGCCTCTCGGACTTTTCCACAGATACGCAGTATTTT. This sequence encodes CASSLSDFSTDTQYF.

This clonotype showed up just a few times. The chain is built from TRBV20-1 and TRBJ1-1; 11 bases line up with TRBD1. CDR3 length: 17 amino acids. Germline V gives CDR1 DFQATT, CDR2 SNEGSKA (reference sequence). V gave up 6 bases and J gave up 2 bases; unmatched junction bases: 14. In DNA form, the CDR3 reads TGCAGTGCCGACCCCGGGACAGGGGGTTACCAAAACACTGAAGCTTTCTTT. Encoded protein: CSADPGTGGYQNTEAFF.

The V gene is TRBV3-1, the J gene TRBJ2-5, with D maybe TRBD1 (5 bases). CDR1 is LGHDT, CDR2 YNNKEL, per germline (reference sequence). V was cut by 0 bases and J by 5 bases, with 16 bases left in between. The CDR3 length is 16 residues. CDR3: CASSQDPGLKGETQYF. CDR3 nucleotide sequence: TGTGCCAGCAGCCAAGATCCAGGTCTCAAGGGGGAGACCCAGTACTTC.

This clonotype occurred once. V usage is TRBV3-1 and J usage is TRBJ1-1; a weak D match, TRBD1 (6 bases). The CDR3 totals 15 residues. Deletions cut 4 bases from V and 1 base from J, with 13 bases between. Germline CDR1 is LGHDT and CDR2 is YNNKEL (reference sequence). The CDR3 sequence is CASSRYRVGNTEAFF. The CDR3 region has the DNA TGTGCCAGCAGCCGCTACAGGGTAGGGAACACTGAAGCTTTCTTT. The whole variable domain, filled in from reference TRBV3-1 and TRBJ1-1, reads DTAVSQTPKYLVTQMGNDKSIKCEQNLGHDTMYWYKQDSKKFLKIMFSYNNKELIINETVPNRFSPKSPDKAHLNLHINSLELGDSAVYFCASSRYRVGNTEAFFGQGTRLTVV.

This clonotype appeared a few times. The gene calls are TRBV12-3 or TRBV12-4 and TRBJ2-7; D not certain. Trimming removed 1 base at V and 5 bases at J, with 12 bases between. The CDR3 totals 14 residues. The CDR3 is CASSLGQSLNEQYF. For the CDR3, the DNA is TGTGCCAGCAGTTTAGGCCAAAGTCTCAACGAGCAGTACTTC.

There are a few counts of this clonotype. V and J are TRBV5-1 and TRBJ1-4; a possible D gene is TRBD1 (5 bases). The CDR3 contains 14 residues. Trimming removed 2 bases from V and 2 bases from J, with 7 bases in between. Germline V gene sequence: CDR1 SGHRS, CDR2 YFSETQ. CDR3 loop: CASSFGTTNEKLFF. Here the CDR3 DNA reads TGCGCCAGCAGCTTCGGGACCACTAATGAAAAACTGTTTTTT.

The CDR3 sequence is CASSFRGLDTEAFF. CDR3 nucleotide sequence: TGCGCCAGCAGCTTCCGGGGATTGGACACTGAAGCTTTCTTT. This rearrangement joins TRBV5-1 to TRBJ1-1; D is ambiguous. Germline V gene lookup returns CDR1 SGHRS and CDR2 YFSETQ. The CDR3 loop spans 14 amino acids. V was shortened by 2 bases and J by 3 bases, with 11 bases between the two germline ends.

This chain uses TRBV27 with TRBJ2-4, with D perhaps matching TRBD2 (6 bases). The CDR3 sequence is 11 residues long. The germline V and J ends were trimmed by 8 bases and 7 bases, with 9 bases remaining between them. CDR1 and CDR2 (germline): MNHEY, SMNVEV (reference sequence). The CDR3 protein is CASRERNIQYF. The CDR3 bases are TGTGCCAGCCGGGAGAGGAACATTCAGTACTTC.